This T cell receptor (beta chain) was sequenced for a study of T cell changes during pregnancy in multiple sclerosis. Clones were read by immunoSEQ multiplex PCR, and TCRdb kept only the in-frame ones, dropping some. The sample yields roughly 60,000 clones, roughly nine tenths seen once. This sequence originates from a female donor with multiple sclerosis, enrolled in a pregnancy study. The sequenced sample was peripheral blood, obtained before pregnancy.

In DNA, the CDR3 is TGTGCCAGTAGTACAACCGGGACAGGGTCTTCCTATGGCTACACCTTC. Its protein product is CASSTTGTGSSYGYTF. This chain joins TRBV19 and TRBJ1-2, with TRBD1 identical over 9 bases. The CDR3 consists of 16 residues. Trimming cost V 4 bases and J 4 bases; bases outside gene matches: 10. Germline V gene sequence: CDR1 LNHDA, CDR2 SQIVND (reference sequence).